The 32 T cell receptor beta chains below all came from one sample that was sequenced in a study of shared clonotypes between healthy human individuals. Here immunoSEQ multiplex PCR was the method, and the copy in TCRdb shows in-frame clones only, minus some. Of around 1.6 million clones listed, around 98% are singletons. The specimen sequenced was naive CD4+ T cells sorted from blood. The subset was: CD45RA+ positively selected. The source of these receptors is a man in his thirties or forties in good health.

The chain joins TRBV10-3 to TRBJ1-2; D is perhaps TRBD1 (6 bases). The V gene's germline CDR1 is ENHRY and CDR2 SYGVKD. The CDR3 covers 11 residues. V gave up 10 bases and J gave up 7 bases, with 13 bases separating them. The CDR3 protein is CATLQGPGYTF. CDR3 in DNA: TGTGCCACCCTACAGGGTCCTGGCTACACCTTC.

The chain couples TRBV5-8 to TRBJ2-1; possible D gene TRBD2, 5 bases. The CDR3 sequence is 16 residues long. The germline V gene encodes CDR1 SGHTS and CDR2 YDEGEE. V was trimmed by 4 bases and J by 7 bases, leaving 21 bases between them. Here the CDR3 reads CASSRKAATGRNEQFF. CDR3 in DNA: TGTGCCAGCAGCCGGAAGGCGGCAACGGGGAGAAATGAGCAGTTCTTC.

The chain employs TRBV5-1 and TRBJ1-3, with D possibly TRBD1 on 5 matching bases. Germline V gives CDR1 SGHRS, CDR2 YFSETQ. The CDR3 is made up of 14 amino acids. V lost 2 bases and J 4 bases, leaving 10 bases between the germline ends. CDR3 sequence (DNA): TGCGCCAGCAGCTTTGGGGACGCAGGAAACACCATATATTTT. Encoded protein: CASSFGDAGNTIYF.

The chain employs TRBV29-1 and TRBJ1-2; no clear D. CDR3 size: 13 residues. Germline values: CDR1 SQVTM, CDR2 ANQGSEA. Trimming removed 4 bases from V and 4 bases from J, with 13 bases in between. The CDR3 DNA reads TGCAGCGTTGGGCCGGGCGTGGGCTATGGCTACACCTTC. This sequence encodes CSVGPGVGYGYTF.

The genes are TRBV20-1 and TRBJ2-1, with D unresolved. CDR1 DFQATT and CDR2 SNEGSKA come from the germline V gene (reference sequence). V was shortened by 0 bases and J by 8 bases, with 5 bases between the two germline ends. The CDR3 sequence is 11 residues long. The DNA for the CDR3 is TGCAGTGCTAGAGATATCTATGAGCAGTTCTTC. This translates into CSARDIYEQFF.

Comment on this clone: The same CDR3 also results from other DNA sequences found in this sample. The rearrangement links TRBV5-6 to TRBJ1-5; D gene uncertain. The CDR3 is made up of 13 amino acids. Trimming removed 0 bases from V and 1 base from J, with 2 bases in between. CDR1 is SGHDT, CDR2 YYEEEE, per germline. CDR3: CASSLASNQPQHF. The DNA for the CDR3 is TGTGCCAGCAGCTTGGCCAGCAATCAGCCCCAGCATTTT.

The chain links TRBV14 to TRBJ2-7, with 7 bases fitting TRBD1. Germline loops: CDR1 SGHDN, CDR2 FVKESK. The V gene end was trimmed by 5 bases and the J gene end by 0 bases; junction bases not matched to a gene: 7. The CDR3 covers 15 residues. The CDR3 protein is CASSGWTGSSYEQYF. DNA for the CDR3: TGTGCCAGCAGCGGTTGGACAGGTAGCTCCTACGAGCAGTACTTC.

The chain recombines TRBV27 with TRBJ2-7; TRBD2 is a possible D gene (6 bases). In germline, CDR1 is MNHEY, CDR2 SMNVEV (reference sequence). V lost 8 bases, J lost 9 bases, and 26 bases lay in between. The CDR3 is 15 amino acids. The CDR3 DNA reads TGTGCCAGCTCTCGCCTACCGCCCCGGGACTCCGGGCAGTACTTC. It encodes CASSRLPPRDSGQYF.

The chain combines TRBV7-6 with TRBJ2-1; the D gene is possibly TRBD2 (5 bases). This CDR3 region has 15 residues. Per the germline V gene, CDR1 is SGHVS and CDR2 is FNYEAQ. V was cut by 3 bases and J by 5 bases, with 14 bases left in between. CDR3 nucleotides: TGTGCCAGCAGCTTGACTTTCGGACTCAACAATGAGCAGTTCTTC. Translated, it gives CASSLTFGLNNEQFF.

The CDR3 protein is CASSFSLQGSYEQYF. The CDR3 coding sequence is TGTGCCAGCAGCTTTAGTCTCCAGGGTTCCTACGAGCAGTACTTC. J is TRBJ2-7 and V is TRBV7-2; D possibly corresponds to TRBD1 (5 bases). The CDR3 sequence is 15 residues long. Trimming removed 3 bases from V and 1 base from J, with 13 bases in between. Germline assignment: CDR1 SGHTA and CDR2 FQGNSA.

The DNA for the CDR3 is TGCGCCAGCAGCTTTCTAGCGGGGGCCCCCTACGAGCAGTACTTC. Translation: CASSFLAGAPYEQYF. The chain recombines TRBV5-1 with TRBJ2-7; 10 nucleotides line up with TRBD2. With V trimmed by 2 bases and J by 2 bases, 4 bases remained unmatched. The CDR3 is 15 residues long. Germline assignment: CDR1 SGHRS and CDR2 YFSETQ.

The rearrangement links TRBV19 to TRBJ2-7; 11 bases are shared with TRBD2. Germline CDR1 LNHDA, CDR2 SQIVND (reference sequence). Unmatched junction bases numbered 8, after V lost 3 bases and J lost 7 bases. The CDR3 spans 15 residues. CDR3 region: CASSMFSLAGGEQYF. CDR3 sequence (DNA): TGTGCCAGTAGTATGTTTAGTCTAGCGGGAGGTGAGCAGTACTTC.

This chain connects TRBV29-1 to TRBJ2-7; TRBD1 is a possible D gene (5 bases). With 7 bases removed from V and 4 bases from J, the gap between germline ends came to 23 bases. From germline, CDR1 is SQVTM and CDR2 ANQGSEA. The CDR3 contains 15 residues. The CDR3 here is CSARSGDSRWYEQYF. The CDR3 bases are TGCAGCGCCCGAAGTGGCGACAGCCGATGGTACGAGCAGTACTTC.

This clone was counted once. V is TRBV7-9 and J is TRBJ1-3; D is undetermined. Germline V gene sequence: CDR1 SEHNR, CDR2 FQNEAQ (reference sequence). The CDR3 loop spans 16 amino acids. V lost 1 base and J 0 bases, leaving 10 bases between the germline ends. CDR3 residues: CASSLGLRASGNTIYF. Here the CDR3 DNA reads TGTGCCAGCAGCTTAGGGCTCCGGGCCTCTGGAAACACCATATATTTT.

Here the CDR3 reads CASSPTSRGSNQPQHF. For the CDR3, the DNA is TGTGCCAGCAGTCCCACCTCCAGGGGAAGCAATCAGCCCCAGCATTTT. The rearrangement joins TRBV28 to TRBJ1-5, with a tentative D call TRBD1 (6 bases). V lost 5 bases, J lost 1 base, and 15 bases lay in between. The germline gives CDR1 MDHEN, CDR2 SYDVKM. This CDR3 is built from 16 residues.

This chain uses TRBV11-3 with TRBJ2-2; 8 bases align to TRBD2. Germline lookup yields CDR1 SGHNT and CDR2 YENEEA. The CDR3 sequence is 15 residues long. After removal of 6 bases from V and 2 bases from J, the junction contained 5 bases not matched to a gene. CDR3 residues: CASSAGTSNTGELFF. CDR3 bases: TGTGCCAGCAGTGCCGGGACTAGTAACACCGGGGAGCTGTTTTTT.

The chain links TRBV4-2 to TRBJ1-2; no clear D. The CDR3 sequence is 14 residues long. Trimming left V 4 bases short and J 8 bases short, with 17 bases between. Per germline, CDR1 LGHNA and CDR2 YNFKEQ. Written as DNA, the CDR3 is TGTGCCAGCAGCCTAAACCGGGAGAAAGTAGGCTACACCTTC. Its protein is CASSLNREKVGYTF.

The CDR3 nucleotides read TGTGCCAGCAGCGTAGTGGGGACAGGAATGAACACTGAAGCTTTCTTT. Its protein is CASSVVGTGMNTEAFF. The chain has TRBV9 and TRBJ1-1; 8 bases map to TRBD1. The V gene's germline CDR1 is SGDLS and CDR2 YYNGEE. The CDR3 consists of 16 residues. V was clipped by 0 bases and J by 0 bases; unmatched bases: 4. The entire variable domain, with the rest obtained from reference TRBV9 and TRBJ1-1, is as follows: DSGVTQTPKHLITATGQRVTLRCSPRSGDLSVYWYQQSLDQGLQFLIQYYNGEERAKGNILERFSAQQFPDLHSELNLSSLELGDSALYFCASSVVGTGMNTEAFFGQGTRLTVV.

The chain uses TRBV28 and TRBJ2-3; D ambiguous. The germline V gene encodes CDR1 MDHEN and CDR2 SYDVKM. The V end lost 2 bases, the J end lost 6 bases, and 15 bases lay between the germline ends. CDR3 length equals 15 residues. CDR3: CASSLDPDRRDTQYF. In DNA, the CDR3 is TGTGCCAGCAGTTTAGACCCGGACCGACGGGATACGCAGTATTTT. The complete variable domain, with remaining parts taken from reference TRBV28 and TRBJ2-3, reads DVKVTQSSRYLVKRTGEKVFLECVQDMDHENMFWYRQDPGLGLRLIYFSYDVKMKEKGDIPEGYSVSREKKERFSLILESASTNQTSMYLCASSLDPDRRDTQYFGPGTRLTVL.

The table lists this clone with a count of one. This chain links TRBV27 with TRBJ1-2; 9 bases agree with TRBD1. The CDR3 totals 15 residues. From germline, CDR1 is MNHEY and CDR2 SMNVEV (reference sequence). The V segment lost 4 bases and the J segment 8 bases; nucleotides outside the gene matches: 11. CDR3 amino acids: CASSSWTGELGGYTF. The CDR3 region has the DNA TGTGCCAGCAGTTCCTGGACAGGGGAATTAGGCGGCTACACCTTC.

As to this clone: The same CDR3 arises from other DNA sequences in this sample as well. V usage is TRBV5-1 and J usage is TRBJ1-1; D not certain. V gave up 0 bases and J gave up 4 bases, with 4 bases separating them. This CDR3 comprises 12 residues. Germline CDR1 is SGHRS and CDR2 is YFSETQ. CDR3: CASSLVGTEAFF. The DNA for the CDR3 is TGCGCCAGCAGCTTGGTGGGCACTGAAGCTTTCTTT.

The CDR3 region has the DNA TGTGCCTGGAGGCCTAGCGGGAGCCAAGAGACCCAGTACTTC. Residues: CAWRPSGSQETQYF. The J gene is TRBJ2-5, the V gene TRBV30, with 10 bases aligning to TRBD2. Germline V lookup: CDR1 GTSNPN, CDR2 SVGIG (reference sequence). This CDR3 comprises 14 residues. The trim removed 3 bases at V and 1 base at J, leaving 2 bases unmatched.

This chain joins TRBV4-1 and TRBJ2-7; D gene unclear. The CDR3 extends over 14 amino acids. The germline V gene has CDR1 MGHRA and CDR2 YSYEKL. V gave up 4 bases and J gave up 0 bases, with 10 bases separating them. The CDR3 protein is CASSPFRSSYEQYF. In nucleotides, the CDR3 is TGCGCCAGCAGCCCCTTTAGGAGCTCCTACGAGCAGTACTTC.

The rearrangement links TRBV10-3 to TRBJ1-1, with D possibly matching TRBD1 (5 bases). CDR1 is ENHRY, CDR2 SYGVKD, per germline. The V end was cut by 8 bases, the J end by 1 base, with 17 bases between. The CDR3 is 15 residues long. CDR3: CAIGGDPPGNTEAFF. The CDR3 coding sequence is TGTGCCATCGGGGGGGATCCTCCGGGGAACACTGAAGCTTTCTTT.

This chain links TRBV6-1 with TRBJ1-1, with D possibly matching TRBD1 (5 bases). V lost 2 bases and J lost 4, with 11 bases in between. CDR1 is MNHNS and CDR2 is SASEGT in the germline V gene. The CDR3 consists of 14 residues. The CDR3 reads CASSERGARTEAFF. DNA of the CDR3: TGTGCCAGCAGTGAACGTGGGGCGCGCACTGAAGCTTTCTTT.

The chain's CDR3 is CASSQPKAYETQYF. DNA of the CDR3: TGTGCCAGCAGCCAACCCAAGGCCTATGAGACCCAGTACTTC. This chain uses TRBV14 with TRBJ2-5; D is uncertain. V was pared by 2 bases and J by 5 bases, with 12 bases between. The CDR3 loop spans 14 amino acids. CDR1 and CDR2 (germline): SGHDN, FVKESK.

This chain links TRBV6-1 with TRBJ1-5; TRBD1 might be the D (6 bases). Germline CDR1 reads MNHNS; CDR2 reads SASEGT. V dropped 4 bases and J dropped 6 bases, with 19 bases sitting between them. This CDR3 has 16 amino acids. The CDR3 is CASSGFGQSGSQPQHF. CDR3 nucleotide sequence: TGTGCCAGCAGTGGATTTGGACAGTCAGGAAGTCAGCCCCAGCATTTT.

The V gene is TRBV10-2, the J gene TRBJ2-6; D might be TRBD1 or TRBD2, each matching 6 bases. V gave up 0 bases and J gave up 0 bases, with 12 bases separating them. Per germline, CDR1 WSHSY and CDR2 SAAADI. The CDR3 runs to 18 residues. Here the CDR3 reads CASSESGGGISGANVLTF. The CDR3 region has the DNA TGCGCCAGCAGTGAGTCTGGGGGCGGGATCTCTGGGGCCAACGTCCTGACTTTC.

The J gene is TRBJ2-3, the V gene TRBV5-1; D gene uncertain. V was shortened by 1 base and J by 0 bases, with 15 bases between the two germline ends. The CDR3 loop spans 17 amino acids. Germline CDR1 and CDR2: SGHRS and YFSETQ. This CDR3 reads CASSLYWTAGSTDTQYF. Here the CDR3 DNA reads TGCGCCAGCAGCTTGTATTGGACCGCCGGGAGCACAGATACGCAGTATTTT.

The rearrangement joins TRBV18 to TRBJ1-3, with a possible D match to TRBD1 (5 bases). CDR1 KGHSH and CDR2 LQKENI come from the germline V gene. V shed 3 bases and J shed 0 bases, with 12 bases lying between them. CDR3 length equals 16 residues. The DNA for the CDR3 is TGTGCCAGCTCACCCCAGGGAGCCGCCTCTGGAAACACCATATATTTT. Translation gives CASSPQGAASGNTIYF.

This chain connects TRBV6-6 to TRBJ1-2; 7 bases agree with TRBD1. The germline V gene encodes CDR1 MNHNY and CDR2 SVGAGI (reference sequence). The CDR3 spans 12 residues. Trimming removed 10 bases from V and 4 bases from J; junction bases left unmatched: 6. The CDR3 reads CATAGGLYGYTF. The DNA of the CDR3 is TGTGCCACCGCAGGGGGGCTCTATGGCTACACCTTC.

The V and J genes are TRBV29-1 and TRBJ1-4; D might be TRBD1 (5 bases). Germline V CDR1 and CDR2: SQVTM, ANQGSEA. V was clipped by 7 bases and J by 4 bases, with 13 bases between them. The CDR3 is 13 amino acids. The CDR3, as DNA: TGCAGCGATACGACAGTGGATAATGAAAAACTGTTTTTT. Translating gives CSDTTVDNEKLFF.